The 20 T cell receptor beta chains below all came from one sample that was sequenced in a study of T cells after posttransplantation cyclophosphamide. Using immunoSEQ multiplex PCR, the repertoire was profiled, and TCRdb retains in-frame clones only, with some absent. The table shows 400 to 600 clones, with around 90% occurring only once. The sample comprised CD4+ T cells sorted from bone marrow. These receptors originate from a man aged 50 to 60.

The CDR3 sequence: CASTGDYNYGYTF. The CDR3 DNA reads as TGTGCCTCGACAGGGGACTACAACTATGGCTACACCTTC. The V call is TRBV7-9, the J call TRBJ1-2; 8 bases map to TRBD1. Germline V gene lookup returns CDR1 SEHNR and CDR2 FQNEAQ (reference sequence). The ends lost 11 bases at V and 2 bases at J; junction bases unmatched: 7. The CDR3 is made up of 13 amino acids.

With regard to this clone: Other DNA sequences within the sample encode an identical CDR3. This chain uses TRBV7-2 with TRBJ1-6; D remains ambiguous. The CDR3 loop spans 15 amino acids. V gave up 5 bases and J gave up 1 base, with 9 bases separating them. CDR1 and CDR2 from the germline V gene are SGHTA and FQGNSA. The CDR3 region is CASSTPGSYNSPLHF. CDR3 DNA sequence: TGTGCCAGCAGCACCCCGGGTTCCTATAATTCACCCCTCCACTTT.

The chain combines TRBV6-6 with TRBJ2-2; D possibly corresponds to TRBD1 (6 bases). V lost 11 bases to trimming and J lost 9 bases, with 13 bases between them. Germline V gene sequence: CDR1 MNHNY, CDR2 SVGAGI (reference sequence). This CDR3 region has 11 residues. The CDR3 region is CAAQGSRELFF. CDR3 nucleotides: TGTGCCGCACAGGGCTCCAGGGAGCTGTTTTTT.

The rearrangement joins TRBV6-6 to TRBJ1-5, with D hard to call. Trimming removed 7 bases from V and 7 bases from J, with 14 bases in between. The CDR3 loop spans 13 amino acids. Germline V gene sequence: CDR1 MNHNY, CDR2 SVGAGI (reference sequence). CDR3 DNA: TGTGCCAGCACCCTGACTAAGGAACAGCCCCAGCATTTT. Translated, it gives CASTLTKEQPQHF.

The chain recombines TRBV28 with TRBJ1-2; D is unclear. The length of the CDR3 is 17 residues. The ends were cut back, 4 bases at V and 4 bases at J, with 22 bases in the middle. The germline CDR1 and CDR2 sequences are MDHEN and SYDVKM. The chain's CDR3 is CASSSPPRGLPPYGYTF. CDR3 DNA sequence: TGTGCCAGCAGTTCCCCCCCTCGAGGATTACCCCCCTATGGCTACACCTTC.

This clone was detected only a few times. CDR3 loop: CASSLEPVMDEKLFF. The CDR3 DNA sequence: TGTGCCAGCAGCTTGGAGCCCGTGATGGATGAAAAACTGTTTTTT. V usage is TRBV7-3 and J usage is TRBJ1-4; D remains unclear. CDR1 is SGHTA, CDR2 FQGTGA, per germline. The CDR3 extends over 15 amino acids. Trimming left V 3 bases short and J 6 bases short, with 14 bases between.

CDR3 sequence reads: CASSFTGTRSTEAFF. The CDR3 nucleotides read TGTGCCAGCAGTTTCACCGGGACACGGAGCACTGAAGCTTTCTTT. The chain carries TRBV7-9 and TRBJ1-1; weak D call: TRBD1 (6 bases). There are 15 residues in the CDR3. The germline V gene has CDR1 SEHNR and CDR2 FQNEAQ (reference sequence). Trimming took 6 bases from V and 4 from J, leaving 18 bases between them.

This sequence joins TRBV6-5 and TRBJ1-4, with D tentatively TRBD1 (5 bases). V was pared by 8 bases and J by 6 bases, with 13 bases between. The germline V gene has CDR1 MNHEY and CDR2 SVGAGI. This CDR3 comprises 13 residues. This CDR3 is CASRQLSDEKLFF. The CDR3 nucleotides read TGTGCCAGCCGACAGCTTAGTGATGAAAAACTGTTTTTT.

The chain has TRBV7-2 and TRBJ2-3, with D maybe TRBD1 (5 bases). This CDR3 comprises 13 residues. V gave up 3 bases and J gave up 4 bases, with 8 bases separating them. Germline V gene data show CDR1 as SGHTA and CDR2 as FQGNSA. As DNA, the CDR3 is TGTGCCAGCAGCTTGGACATGTCAGATACGCAGTATTTT. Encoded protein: CASSLDMSDTQYF. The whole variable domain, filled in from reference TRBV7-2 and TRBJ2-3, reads GAGVSQSPSNKVTEKGKDVELRCDPISGHTALYWYRQSLGQGLEFLIYFQGNSAPDKSGLPSDRFSAERTGGSVSTLTIQRTQQEDSAVYLCASSLDMSDTQYFGPGTRLTVL.

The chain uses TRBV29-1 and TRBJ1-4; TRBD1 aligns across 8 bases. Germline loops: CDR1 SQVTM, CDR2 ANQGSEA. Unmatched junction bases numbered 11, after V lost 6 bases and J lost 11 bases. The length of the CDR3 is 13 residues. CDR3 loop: CSVTIGTGQKLFF. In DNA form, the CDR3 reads TGCAGCGTGACTATTGGGACAGGACAGAAACTGTTTTTT.

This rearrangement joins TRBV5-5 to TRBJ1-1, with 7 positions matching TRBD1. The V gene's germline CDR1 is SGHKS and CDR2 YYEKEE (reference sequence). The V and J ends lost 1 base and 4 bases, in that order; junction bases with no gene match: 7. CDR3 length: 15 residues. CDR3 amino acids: CASSLNRGVGTEAFF. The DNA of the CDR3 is TGTGCCAGCAGCTTGAACAGGGGAGTAGGCACTGAAGCTTTCTTT.

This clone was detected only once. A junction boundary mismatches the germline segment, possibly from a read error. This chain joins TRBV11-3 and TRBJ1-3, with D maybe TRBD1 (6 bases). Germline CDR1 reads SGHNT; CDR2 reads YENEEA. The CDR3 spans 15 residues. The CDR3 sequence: CASSHESDRGTTIYF. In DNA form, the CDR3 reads TGTGCCAGCAGCCACGAATCGGACAGAGGAACCACCATATATTTT.

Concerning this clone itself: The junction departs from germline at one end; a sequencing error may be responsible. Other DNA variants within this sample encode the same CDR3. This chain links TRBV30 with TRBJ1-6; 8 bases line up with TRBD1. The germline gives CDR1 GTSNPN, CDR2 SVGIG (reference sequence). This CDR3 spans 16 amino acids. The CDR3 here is CAWSVYRTGKNSPLHF. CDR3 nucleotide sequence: TGTGCCTGGAGTGTATATAGGACAGGGAAAAATTCCCCCCTCCACTTT.

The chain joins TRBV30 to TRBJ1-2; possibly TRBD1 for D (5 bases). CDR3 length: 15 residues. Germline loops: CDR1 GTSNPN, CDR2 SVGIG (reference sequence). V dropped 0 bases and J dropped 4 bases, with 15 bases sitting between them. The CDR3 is CAWSVQASIPYGYTF. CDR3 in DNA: TGTGCCTGGAGTGTACAGGCGTCCATACCCTATGGCTACACCTTC.

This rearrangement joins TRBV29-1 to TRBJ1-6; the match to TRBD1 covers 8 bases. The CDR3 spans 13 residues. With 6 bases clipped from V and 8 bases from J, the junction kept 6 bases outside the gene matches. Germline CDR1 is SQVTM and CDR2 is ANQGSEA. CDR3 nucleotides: TGCAGCGTACGACAGGGGCCGGATTCACCCCTCCACTTT. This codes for CSVRQGPDSPLHF.

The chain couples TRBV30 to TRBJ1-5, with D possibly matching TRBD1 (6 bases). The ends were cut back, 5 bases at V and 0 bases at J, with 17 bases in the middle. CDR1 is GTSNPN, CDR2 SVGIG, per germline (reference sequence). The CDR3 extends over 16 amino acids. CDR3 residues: CAWGDRRGVSNQPQHF. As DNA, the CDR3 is TGTGCCTGGGGAGACAGGAGAGGAGTTAGCAATCAGCCCCAGCATTTT.

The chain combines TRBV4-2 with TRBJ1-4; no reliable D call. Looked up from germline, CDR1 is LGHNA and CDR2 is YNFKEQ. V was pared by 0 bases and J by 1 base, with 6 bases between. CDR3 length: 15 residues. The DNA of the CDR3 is TGTGCCAGCAGCCAAGAACCGGGAACTAATGAAAAACTGTTTTTT. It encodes CASSQEPGTNEKLFF.

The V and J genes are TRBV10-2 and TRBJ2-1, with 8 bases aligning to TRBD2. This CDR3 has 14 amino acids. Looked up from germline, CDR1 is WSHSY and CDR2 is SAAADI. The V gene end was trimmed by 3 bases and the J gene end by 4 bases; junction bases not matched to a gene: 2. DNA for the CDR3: TGCGCCAGCAGTGACCGGGGGGGTTACAATGAGCAGTTCTTC. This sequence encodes CASSDRGGYNEQFF.

The CDR3 spells CASIGLLNTEAFF. As DNA, the CDR3 is TGTGCCAGCATCGGACTGTTGAACACTGAAGCTTTCTTT. V and J are TRBV27 and TRBJ1-1; D gene unclear. The V end was cut by 7 bases, the J end by 0 bases, with 9 bases between. Germline V gene data show CDR1 as MNHEY and CDR2 as SMNVEV (reference sequence). The CDR3 contains 13 residues.

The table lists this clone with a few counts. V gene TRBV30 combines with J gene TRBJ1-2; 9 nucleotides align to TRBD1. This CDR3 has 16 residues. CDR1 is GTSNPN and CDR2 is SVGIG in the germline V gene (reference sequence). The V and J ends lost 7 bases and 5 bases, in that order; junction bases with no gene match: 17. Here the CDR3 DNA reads TGTGCCTCAACCACCGGGACAGGGCCCTCCTCTTATGGCTACACCTTC. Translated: CASTTGTGPSSYGYTF.